The next 6 T cell receptor beta chains were all read from a single sample in a study of blood T cell repertoires in COVID-19. Measured with immunoSEQ multiplex PCR; TCRdb has only the in-frame clones, and not every one. Among 25,000 to 35,000 clones listed, 85% to 90% were seen once. Sequencing was carried out using peripheral blood. Receptor source: a man older than 75 with acute or convalescent COVID-19.

This clone is a singleton in its sample. This chain joins TRBV10-3 and TRBJ1-2; D gene ambiguous. Germline CDR1 reads ENHRY; CDR2 reads SYGVKD. This CDR3 region has 15 residues. V dropped 6 bases and J dropped 0 bases, with 14 bases sitting between them. The CDR3 loop reads CAIRRSGVANYGYTF. Written as DNA, the CDR3 is TGTGCCATCAGACGATCCGGGGTAGCTAACTATGGCTACACCTTC.

This sequence joins TRBV10-1 and TRBJ1-6; TRBD1 aligns across 7 bases. V lost 4 bases to trimming and J lost 7 bases; unmatched junction nucleotides: 4. The CDR3 runs 14 residues. The germline CDR1 and CDR2 sequences are WNHNN and SYGVQD (reference sequence). The DNA of the CDR3 is TGCGCCAGCAGTGCGGACAGGCTGAATTCACCCCTCCACTTT. Its protein product is CASSADRLNSPLHF.

The V gene is TRBV7-8, the J gene TRBJ2-5, with a weak D call TRBD2 (5 bases). V lost 5 bases and J 5 bases, leaving 15 bases between the germline ends. In germline, CDR1 is SGHVS, CDR2 FQNEAQ. This CDR3 contains 14 residues. The CDR3 bases are TGTGCCAGCAGCGACACATCCCGCGGGGAGACCCAGTACTTC. Translation gives CASSDTSRGETQYF.

This rearrangement joins TRBV27 to TRBJ1-6, with TRBD1 matching 7 bases. Trimming took 4 bases from V and 7 from J; bases not matched to a gene: 4. Germline V CDR1 and CDR2: MNHEY, SMNVEV (reference sequence). The CDR3 runs 14 residues. CDR3 residues: CASSSQGRNSPLHF. CDR3 sequence (DNA): TGTGCCAGCAGTTCACAGGGGCGGAATTCACCCCTCCACTTT.

This clone has just one count. The chain links TRBV30 to TRBJ1-4; D is perhaps TRBD1 (5 bases). Germline V CDR1 and CDR2: GTSNPN, SVGIG (reference sequence). The V end lost 4 bases, the J end lost 6 bases, and 15 bases lay between the germline ends. This CDR3 contains 14 residues. CDR3 in DNA: TGTGCCTGGACCACAGGCGGGAGCGATGAAAAACTGTTTTTT. This sequence encodes CAWTTGGSDEKLFF.

The chain carries TRBV30 and TRBJ2-7, with a weak D call TRBD1 (5 bases). V gave up 5 bases and J gave up 3 bases, with 14 bases separating them. CDR1 is GTSNPN, CDR2 SVGIG, per germline (reference sequence). This CDR3 contains 13 residues. The CDR3 region is CAWQTTDYYEQYF. In DNA form, the CDR3 reads TGTGCCTGGCAAACGACAGATTACTACGAGCAGTACTTC.